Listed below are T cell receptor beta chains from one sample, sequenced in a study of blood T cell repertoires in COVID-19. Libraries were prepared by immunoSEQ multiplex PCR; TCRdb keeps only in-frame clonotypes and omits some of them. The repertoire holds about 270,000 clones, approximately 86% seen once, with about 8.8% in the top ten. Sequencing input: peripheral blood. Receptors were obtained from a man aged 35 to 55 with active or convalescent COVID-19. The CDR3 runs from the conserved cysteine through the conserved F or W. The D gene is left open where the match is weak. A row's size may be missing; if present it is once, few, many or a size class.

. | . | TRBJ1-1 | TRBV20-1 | TGCAGTGGACACCTGAACACTGAAGCTTTCTTT | CSGHLNTEAFF
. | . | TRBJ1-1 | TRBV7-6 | TGTGCCAGCAGCCCCGGGGGAGGGATGGGCACTGAAGCTTTCTTT | CASSPGGGMGTEAFF
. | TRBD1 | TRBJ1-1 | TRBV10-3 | TGTGCCATCAGTGAGCACGGGACAGGGTCCACTGAAGCTTTCTTT | CAISEHGTGSTEAFF
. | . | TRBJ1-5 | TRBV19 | TGTGCCATTTCACCGGGGGTGTATCAGCCCCAGCATTTT | CAISPGVYQPQHF
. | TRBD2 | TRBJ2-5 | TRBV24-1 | TGTGCAACCAGGGGGACTAGCGGGAGAGGCGGAGAGACCCAGTACTTC | CATRGTSGRGGETQYF
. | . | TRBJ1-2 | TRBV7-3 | TGTGCCAGCAGCCCCAGCAGGGACTATGGCTACACCTTC | CASSPSRDYGYTF
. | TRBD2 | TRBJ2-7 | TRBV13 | TGTGCCAGCAGCTTAGGACTAGCGGGAGTCGAGCAGTACTTC | CASSLGLAGVEQYF
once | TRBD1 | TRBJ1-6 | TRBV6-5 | TGTGCCAGCAGCGGGACAGAGTATTCACCCCTCCACTTT | CASSGTEYSPLHF
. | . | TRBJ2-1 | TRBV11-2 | TGTGCCAGCAGCTTCGGTCAGGGGATTAGAGATGAGCAGTTCTTC | CASSFGQGIRDEQFF
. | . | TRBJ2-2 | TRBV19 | TGTGCCAGTCAGGGGAGGGACACCGGGGAGCTGTTTTTT | CASQGRDTGELFF
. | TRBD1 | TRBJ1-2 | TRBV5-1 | TGCGCCAGCAGCTTGGGCCCCGGGACAGGGGGCTTGGACACCTTC | CASSLGPGTGGLDTF
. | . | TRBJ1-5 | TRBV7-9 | TGTGCCAGCAGCTTAAACTTGGAGCAGCCCCAGCATTTT | CASSLNLEQPQHF
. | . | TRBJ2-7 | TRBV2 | TGTGCCGGACACCCTGGAAGGGGTGAGCAGTACTTC | CAGHPGRGEQYF
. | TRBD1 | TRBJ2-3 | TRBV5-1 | TGCGCCAGCAGGACAGGGGGCGGAGATACGCAGTATTTT | CASRTGGGDTQYF
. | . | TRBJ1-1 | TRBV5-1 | TGCGCCAGCAGGACCGACAGCCTGAACACTGAAGCTTTCTTT | CASRTDSLNTEAFF
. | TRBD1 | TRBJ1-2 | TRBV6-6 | TGTGCCAGCAGCACCAGGGGGGACTATGGCTACACCTTC | CASSTRGDYGYTF
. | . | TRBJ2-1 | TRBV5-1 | TGCGCCAGCAGCTTAATCGGGACAAATTCCTACAATGAGCAGTTCTTC | CASSLIGTNSYNEQFF
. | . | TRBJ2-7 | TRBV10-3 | TGTGCCAGTGCGCTCCGACAACAGGGCGCTCCAGCCGAGCAGTACTTC | CASALRQQGAPAEQYF
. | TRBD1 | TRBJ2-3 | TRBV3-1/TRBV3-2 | TGTGCCAGCAGCCAAGCTTGGGGAGACAGGGGGCGCGTAAATACGCAGTATTTT | CASSQAWGDRGRVNTQYF
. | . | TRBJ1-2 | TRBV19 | TGTGCCAGTCTCGGACCTCCGAGGGTTTATGGCTACACCTTC | CASLGPPRVYGYTF
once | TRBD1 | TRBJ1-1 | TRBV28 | TGTGCCAGCAGTTCCGGGACAGGGAACACTGAAGCTTTCTTT | CASSSGTGNTEAFF
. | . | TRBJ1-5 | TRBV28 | TGTGCCAGCAGTCCACAGGGCGGCAATCAGCCCCAGCATTTT | CASSPQGGNQPQHF
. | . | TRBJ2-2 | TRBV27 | TGTGCCAGCAGTTGGTTAGCGCTTACCAGGGAGCTGTTTTTT | CASSWLALTRELFF
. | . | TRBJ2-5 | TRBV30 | TGTGCCTGGGCAGCGATGCACGGGGGAGAGACCCAGTACTTC | CAWAAMHGGETQYF
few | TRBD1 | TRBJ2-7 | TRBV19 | TGTGCCAGTAGCCGACGAGGGACAGGGAACGAGCAGTACTTC | CASSRRGTGNEQYF
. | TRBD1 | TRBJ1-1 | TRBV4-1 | TGCGCCAGCAGCCAAGATTCCGGGGACAGGGGATTGCACACTGAAGCTTTCTTT | CASSQDSGDRGLHTEAFF
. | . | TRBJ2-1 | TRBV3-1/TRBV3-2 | TGTGCCAGCAGCCAAGGAGGAGGGAGCACCTACAATGAGCAGTTCTTC | CASSQGGGSTYNEQFF
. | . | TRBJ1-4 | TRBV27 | TGTGCCAGCAGTTCTATGAACATCCAGGGTCCTACTAATGAAAAACTGTTTTTT | CASSSMNIQGPTNEKLFF
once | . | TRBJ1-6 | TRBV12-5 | TGTGCTAGTGGTTTCGAAGGACTGGGCAATTCACCCCTCCACTTT | CASGFEGLGNSPLHF